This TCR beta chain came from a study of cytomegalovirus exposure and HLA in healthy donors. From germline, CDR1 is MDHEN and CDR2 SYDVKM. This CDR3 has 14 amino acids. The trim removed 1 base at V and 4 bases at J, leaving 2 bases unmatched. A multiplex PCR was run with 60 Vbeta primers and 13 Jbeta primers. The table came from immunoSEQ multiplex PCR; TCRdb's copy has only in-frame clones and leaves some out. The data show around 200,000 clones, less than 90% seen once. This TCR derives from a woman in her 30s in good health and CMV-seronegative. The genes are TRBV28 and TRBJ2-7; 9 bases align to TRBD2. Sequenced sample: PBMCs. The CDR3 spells CASSLLAGVYEQYF. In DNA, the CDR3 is TGTGCCAGCAGTTTATTAGCGGGAGTATACGAGCAGTACTTC.